These T cell receptor beta chains were read from a single sample in a study of patients and donors after allogeneic stem cell transplantation. TCRdb fed the RT-PCR reads into MiXCR, producing one record per CDR3 protein. The sample yields some 150,000 distinct CDR3 sequences, about 40% seen once. The source material was blood, either unsorted or a sorted T cell fraction (not recorded which). These receptors came from a human donor who was either an allogeneic HSCT recipient or a stem cell or donor lymphocyte infusion donor (not recorded which). It is not recorded whose cells these are; they may come from a transplant donor. The CDR3 runs from the conserved cysteine through the conserved F or W. The order of the fields is clone size, V gene, D gene, J gene, CDR3 protein, CDR3 DNA. The D gene is left open where the match is weak. Clone size is given for some rows only: seen once, a few or many times, or a class if the clone is expanded.

NA,TRBV29-1,NA,TRBJ1-2,CSVDDGYGYTF,TGCAGCGTTGATGATGGGTATGGCTACACCTTC
NA,TRBV7-2,NA,TRBJ1-4,CASSLGGRFNEKLFF,TGTGCCAGCAGCTTAGGAGGCAGATTTAATGAAAAACTGTTTTTT
NA,TRBV28,TRBD2,TRBJ2-3,CASSSLAGDTDTQYF,TGTGCCAGCAGTTCCCTAGCGGGCGACACAGATACGCAGTATTTT
NA,TRBV12-3/TRBV12-4,TRBD1,TRBJ2-7,CASSEGQNLIYEQYF,TGTGCCAGCAGTGAGGGACAGAATTTAATCTACGAGCAGTACTTC
NA,TRBV12-3/TRBV12-4,TRBD2,TRBJ2-3,CASTPAERGYTQYF,TGTGCCAGCACCCCCGCCGAGCGGGGGTATACGCAGTATTTT
NA,TRBV4-3,NA,TRBJ2-1,CASSQKALNPEQFF,TGCGCCAGCAGCCAAAAGGCTTTAAATCCTGAGCAGTTCTTC
NA,TRBV3-1,NA,TRBJ1-1,CASSQQVNTEAFF,TGTGCCAGCAGCCAACAGGTGAACACTGAAGCTTTCTTT
once,TRBV27,TRBD1,TRBJ1-4,CASSQQGGVSEKLFF,TGTGCCAGCAGTCAACAGGGGGGGGTATCTGAAAAACTGTTTTTT
NA,TRBV6-6,TRBD1,TRBJ2-1,CASSYRGQSRDNEQFF,TGTGCCAGCAGTTACCGGGGACAGTCGCGGGACAATGAGCAGTTCTTC
NA,TRBV29-1,TRBD1,TRBJ1-1,CSADRGTTEAFF,TGCAGCGCGGACAGGGGGACAACTGAAGCTTTCTTT